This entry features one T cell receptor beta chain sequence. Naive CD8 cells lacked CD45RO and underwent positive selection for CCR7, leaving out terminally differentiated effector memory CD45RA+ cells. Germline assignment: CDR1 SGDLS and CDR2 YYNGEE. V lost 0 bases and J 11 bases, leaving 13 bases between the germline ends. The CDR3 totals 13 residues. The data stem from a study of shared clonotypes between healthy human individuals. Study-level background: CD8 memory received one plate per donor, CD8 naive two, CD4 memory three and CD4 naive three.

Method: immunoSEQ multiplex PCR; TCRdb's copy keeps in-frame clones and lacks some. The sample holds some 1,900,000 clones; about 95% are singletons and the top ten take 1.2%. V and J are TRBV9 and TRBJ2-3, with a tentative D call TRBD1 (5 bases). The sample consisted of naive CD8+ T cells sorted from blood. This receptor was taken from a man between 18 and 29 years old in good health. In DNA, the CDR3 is TGTGCCAGCAGCGTAGACTCAGGGTCCCAGCAGTATTTT. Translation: CASSVDSGSQQYF.